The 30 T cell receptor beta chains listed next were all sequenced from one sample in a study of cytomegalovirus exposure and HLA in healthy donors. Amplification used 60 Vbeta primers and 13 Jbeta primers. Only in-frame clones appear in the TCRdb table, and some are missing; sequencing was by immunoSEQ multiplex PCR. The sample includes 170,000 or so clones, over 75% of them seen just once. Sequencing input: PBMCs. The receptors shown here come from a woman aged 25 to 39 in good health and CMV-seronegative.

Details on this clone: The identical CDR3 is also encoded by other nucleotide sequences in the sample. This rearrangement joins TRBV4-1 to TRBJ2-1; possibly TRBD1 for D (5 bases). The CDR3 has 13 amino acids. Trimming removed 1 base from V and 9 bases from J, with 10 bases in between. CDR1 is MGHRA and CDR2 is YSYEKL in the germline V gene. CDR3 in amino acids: CASSQVQVTEQFF. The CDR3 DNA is TGCGCCAGCAGCCAAGTACAGGTCACTGAGCAGTTCTTC.

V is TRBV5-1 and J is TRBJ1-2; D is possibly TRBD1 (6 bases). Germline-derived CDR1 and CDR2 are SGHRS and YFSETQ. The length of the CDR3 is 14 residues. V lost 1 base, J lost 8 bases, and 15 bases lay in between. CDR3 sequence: CASSLTGTGGGYTF. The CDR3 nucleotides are TGCGCCAGCAGCTTGACAGGGACGGGTGGCGGCTACACCTTC.

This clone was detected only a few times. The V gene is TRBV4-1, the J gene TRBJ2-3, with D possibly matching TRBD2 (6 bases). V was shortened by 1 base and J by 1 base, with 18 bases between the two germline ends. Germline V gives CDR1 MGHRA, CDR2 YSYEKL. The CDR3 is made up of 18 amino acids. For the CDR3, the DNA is TGCGCCAGCAGCCAAGGAAATTATCGGGGGTCCGGCACAGATACGCAGTATTTT. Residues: CASSQGNYRGSGTDTQYF.

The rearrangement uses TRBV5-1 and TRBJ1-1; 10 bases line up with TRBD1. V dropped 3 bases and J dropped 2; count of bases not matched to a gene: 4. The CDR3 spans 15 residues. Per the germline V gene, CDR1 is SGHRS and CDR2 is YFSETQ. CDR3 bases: TGCGCCAGCAGCTCGATGACAGGGGGCAACACTGAAGCTTTCTTT. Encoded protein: CASSSMTGGNTEAFF.

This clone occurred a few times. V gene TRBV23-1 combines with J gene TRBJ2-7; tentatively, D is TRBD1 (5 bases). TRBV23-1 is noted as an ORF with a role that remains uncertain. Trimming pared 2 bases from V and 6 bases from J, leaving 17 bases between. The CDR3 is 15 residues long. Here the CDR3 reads CASSQGTKGVVEQYF. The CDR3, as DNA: TGCGCCAGCAGTCAAGGAACCAAAGGGGTTGTCGAGCAGTACTTC.

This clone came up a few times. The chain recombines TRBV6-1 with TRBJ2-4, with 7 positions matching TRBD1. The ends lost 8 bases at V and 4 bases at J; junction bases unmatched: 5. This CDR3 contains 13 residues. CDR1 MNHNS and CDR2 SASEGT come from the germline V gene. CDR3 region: CASETGFKNIQYF. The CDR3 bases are TGTGCCAGCGAGACAGGGTTTAAAAACATTCAGTACTTC.

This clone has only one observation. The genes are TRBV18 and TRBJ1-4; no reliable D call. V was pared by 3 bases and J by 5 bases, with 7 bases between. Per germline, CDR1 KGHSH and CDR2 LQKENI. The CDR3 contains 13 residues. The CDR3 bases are TGTGCCAGCTCACCGCCGGGAAATGAAAAACTGTTTTTT. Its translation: CASSPPGNEKLFF.

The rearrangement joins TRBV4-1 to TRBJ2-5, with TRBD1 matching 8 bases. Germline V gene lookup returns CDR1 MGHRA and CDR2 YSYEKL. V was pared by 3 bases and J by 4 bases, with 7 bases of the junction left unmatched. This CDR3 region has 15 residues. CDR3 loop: CASSHPGQAGETQYF. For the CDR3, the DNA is TGCGCCAGCAGCCATCCGGGACAGGCGGGAGAGACCCAGTACTTC.

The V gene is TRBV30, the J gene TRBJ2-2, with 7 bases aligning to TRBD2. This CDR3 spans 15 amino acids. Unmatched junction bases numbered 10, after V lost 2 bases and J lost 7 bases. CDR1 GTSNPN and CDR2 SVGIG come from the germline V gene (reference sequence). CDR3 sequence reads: CAWSLTSPGHGELFF. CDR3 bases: TGTGCCTGGAGTCTGACTAGCCCTGGGCACGGGGAGCTGTTTTTT.

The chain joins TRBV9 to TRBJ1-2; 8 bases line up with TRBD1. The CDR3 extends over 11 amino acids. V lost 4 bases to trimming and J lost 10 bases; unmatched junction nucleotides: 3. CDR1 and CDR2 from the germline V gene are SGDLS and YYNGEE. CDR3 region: CASSLQGDYTF. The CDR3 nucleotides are TGTGCCAGCAGCCTACAGGGGGACTACACCTTC.

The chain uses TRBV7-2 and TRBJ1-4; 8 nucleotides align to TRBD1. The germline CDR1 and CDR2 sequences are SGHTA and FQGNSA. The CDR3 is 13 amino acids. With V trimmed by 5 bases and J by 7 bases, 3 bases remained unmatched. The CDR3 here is CASSQGAGEKLFF. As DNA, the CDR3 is TGTGCCAGCAGCCAGGGGGCAGGTGAAAAACTGTTTTTT. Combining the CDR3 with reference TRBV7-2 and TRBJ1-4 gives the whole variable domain GAGVSQSPSNKVTEKGKDVELRCDPISGHTALYWYRQSLGQGLEFLIYFQGNSAPDKSGLPSDRFSAERTGGSVSTLTIQRTQQEDSAVYLCASSQGAGEKLFFGSGTQLSVL.

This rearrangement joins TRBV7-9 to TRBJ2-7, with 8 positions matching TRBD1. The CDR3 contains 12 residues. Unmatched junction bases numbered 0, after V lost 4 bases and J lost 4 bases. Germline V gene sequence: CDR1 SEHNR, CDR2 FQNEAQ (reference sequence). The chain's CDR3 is CASSWTGYEQYF. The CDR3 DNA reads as TGTGCCAGCAGCTGGACAGGGTACGAGCAGTACTTC. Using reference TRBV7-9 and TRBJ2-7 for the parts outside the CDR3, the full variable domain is DTGVSQNPRHKITKRGQNVTFRCDPISEHNRLYWYRQTLGQGPEFLTYFQNEAQLEKSRLLSDRFSAERPKGSFSTLEIQRTEQGDSAMYLCASSWTGYEQYFGPGTRLTVT.

CDR3 bases: TGCGCCAGCAGCTTGGGAGGACTAGCGGGGGGCACCACAGATACGCAGTATTTT. As protein: CASSLGGLAGGTTDTQYF. This chain connects TRBV5-1 to TRBJ2-3; 14 bases fit TRBD2. The length of the CDR3 is 18 residues. Germline V gives CDR1 SGHRS, CDR2 YFSETQ. Trimming cost V 0 bases and J 2 bases; bases outside gene matches: 5.

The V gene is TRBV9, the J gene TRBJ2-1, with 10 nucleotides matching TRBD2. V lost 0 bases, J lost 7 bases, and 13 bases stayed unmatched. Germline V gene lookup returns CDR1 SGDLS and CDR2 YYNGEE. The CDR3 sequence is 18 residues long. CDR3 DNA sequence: TGTGCCAGCAGCGTAGTGGGAGCGGGGGGGAATATTTTTAATGAGCAGTTCTTC. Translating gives CASSVVGAGGNIFNEQFF.

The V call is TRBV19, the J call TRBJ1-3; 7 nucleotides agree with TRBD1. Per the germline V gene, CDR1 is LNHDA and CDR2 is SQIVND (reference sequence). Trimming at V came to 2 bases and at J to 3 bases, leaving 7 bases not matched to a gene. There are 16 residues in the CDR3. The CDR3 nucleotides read TGTGCCAGTAGTATAAAGGGGGCGAAACGTGGAAACACCATATATTTT. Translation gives CASSIKGAKRGNTIYF.

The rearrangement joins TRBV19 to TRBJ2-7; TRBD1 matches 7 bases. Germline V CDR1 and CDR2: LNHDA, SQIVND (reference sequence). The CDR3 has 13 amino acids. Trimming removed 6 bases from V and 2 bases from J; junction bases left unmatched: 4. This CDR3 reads CASSPTGPYEQYF. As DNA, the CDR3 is TGTGCCAGTAGCCCGACAGGGCCCTACGAGCAGTACTTC.

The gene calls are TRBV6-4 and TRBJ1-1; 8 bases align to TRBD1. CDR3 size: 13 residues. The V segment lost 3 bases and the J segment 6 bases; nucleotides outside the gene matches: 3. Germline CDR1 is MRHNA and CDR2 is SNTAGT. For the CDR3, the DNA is TGTGCCAGCAGTGAACAGGGGGTAGCTGAAGCTTTCTTT. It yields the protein CASSEQGVAEAFF.

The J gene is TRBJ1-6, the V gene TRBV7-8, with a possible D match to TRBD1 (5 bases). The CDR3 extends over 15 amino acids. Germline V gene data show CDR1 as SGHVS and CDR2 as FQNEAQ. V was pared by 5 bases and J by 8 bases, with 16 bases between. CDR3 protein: CASSPRTRGDSPLHF. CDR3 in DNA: TGTGCCAGCAGCCCCCGTACCCGGGGGGATTCACCCCTCCACTTT.

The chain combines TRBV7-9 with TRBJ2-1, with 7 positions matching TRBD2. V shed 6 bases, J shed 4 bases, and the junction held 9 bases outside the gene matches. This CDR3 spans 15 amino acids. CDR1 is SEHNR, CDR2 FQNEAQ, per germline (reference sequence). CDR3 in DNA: TGTGCCAGCAGTCCCGGACCGGGGGGTTACAATGAGCAGTTCTTC. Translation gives CASSPGPGGYNEQFF.

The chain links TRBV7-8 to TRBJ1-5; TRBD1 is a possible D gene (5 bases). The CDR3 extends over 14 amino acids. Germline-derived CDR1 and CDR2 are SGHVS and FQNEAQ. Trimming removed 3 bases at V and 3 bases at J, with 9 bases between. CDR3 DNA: TGTGCCAGCAGCTTGGGGCAGCTCAATCAGCCCCAGCATTTT. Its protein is CASSLGQLNQPQHF.

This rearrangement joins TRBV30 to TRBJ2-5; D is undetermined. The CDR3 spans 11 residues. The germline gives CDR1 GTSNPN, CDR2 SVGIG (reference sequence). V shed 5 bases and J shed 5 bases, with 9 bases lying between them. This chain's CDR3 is CAWPCMETQYF. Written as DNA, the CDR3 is TGTGCCTGGCCTTGTATGGAGACCCAGTACTTC.

The CDR3 DNA is TGTGCCAGCAGTTTAGGAGGAAATAGCAATCAGCCCCAGCATTTT. This codes for CASSLGGNSNQPQHF. The chain is built from TRBV28 and TRBJ1-5, with D uncertain. The CDR3 loop spans 15 amino acids. Germline assignment: CDR1 MDHEN and CDR2 SYDVKM. V was pared by 2 bases and J by 0 bases, with 8 bases between.

In nucleotides, the CDR3 is TGTGCCAGCAGCCGCGGGGGTTCCTACGAGCAGTACTTC. It encodes CASSRGGSYEQYF. The chain couples TRBV11-2 to TRBJ2-7; 7 bases align to TRBD2. The J segment lost 1 base and the V segment lost 5 bases, leaving 2 bases of the junction unmatched. Germline CDR1 reads SGHAT; CDR2 reads FQNNGV. The CDR3 is 13 residues long.

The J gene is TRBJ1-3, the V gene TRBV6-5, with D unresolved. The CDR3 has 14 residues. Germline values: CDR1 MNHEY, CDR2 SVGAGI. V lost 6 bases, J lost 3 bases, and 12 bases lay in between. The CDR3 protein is CASSASSGGNTIYF. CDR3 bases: TGTGCCAGCAGCGCGTCGTCGGGTGGAAACACCATATATTTT.

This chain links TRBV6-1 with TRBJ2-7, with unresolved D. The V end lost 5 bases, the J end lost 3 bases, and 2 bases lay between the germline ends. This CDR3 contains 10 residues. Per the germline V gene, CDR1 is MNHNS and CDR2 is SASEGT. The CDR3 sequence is CASSRYEQYF. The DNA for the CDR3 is TGTGCCAGCAGTCGCTACGAGCAGTACTTC.

The CDR3 is CAWSAFGTKNQPQHF. The CDR3 nucleotides are TGTGCCTGGAGTGCATTCGGGACAAAAAATCAGCCCCAGCATTTT. J is TRBJ1-5 and V is TRBV30, with D possibly being TRBD1 (6 bases). The CDR3 sequence is 15 residues long. CDR1 and CDR2 from the germline V gene are GTSNPN and SVGIG (reference sequence). The germline V and J ends were trimmed by 1 base and 4 bases, with 14 bases remaining between them.

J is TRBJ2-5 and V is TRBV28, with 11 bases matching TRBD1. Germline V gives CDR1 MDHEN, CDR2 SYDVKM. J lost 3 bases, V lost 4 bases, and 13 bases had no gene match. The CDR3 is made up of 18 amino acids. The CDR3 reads CASSSVSGKGQGEETQYF. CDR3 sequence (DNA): TGTGCCAGCAGTTCCGTATCAGGCAAGGGACAGGGGGAAGAGACCCAGTACTTC.

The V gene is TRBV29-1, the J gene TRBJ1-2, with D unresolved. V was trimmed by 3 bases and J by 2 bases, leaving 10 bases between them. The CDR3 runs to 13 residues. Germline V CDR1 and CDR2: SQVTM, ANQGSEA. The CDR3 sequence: CSVDAEANYGYTF. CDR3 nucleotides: TGCAGCGTTGACGCCGAGGCAAACTATGGCTACACCTTC.

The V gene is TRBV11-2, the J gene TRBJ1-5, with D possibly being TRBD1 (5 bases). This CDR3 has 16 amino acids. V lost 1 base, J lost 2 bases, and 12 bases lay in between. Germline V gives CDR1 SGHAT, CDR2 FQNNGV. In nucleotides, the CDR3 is TGTGCCAGCAGCTTAGGGGGGAGGGGTCGCAATCAGCCCCAGCATTTT. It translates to CASSLGGRGRNQPQHF.

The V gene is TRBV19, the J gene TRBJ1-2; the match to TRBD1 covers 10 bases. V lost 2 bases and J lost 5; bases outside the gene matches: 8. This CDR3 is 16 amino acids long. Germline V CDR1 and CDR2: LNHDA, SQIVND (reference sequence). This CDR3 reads CASSIPQLGQGYGYTF. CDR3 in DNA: TGTGCCAGTAGTATACCTCAGTTGGGACAGGGGTATGGCTACACCTTC.